This T cell receptor beta chain was recovered during a study of blood T cell dynamics during melanoma immunotherapy (dated by TCRdb to about 2020). Looking at the study overall: Patients had metastatic melanoma and received first-line pembrolizumab or nivolumab plus ipilimumab as standard of care in the United Kingdom. To identify early correlates of response, the study profiled peripheral T cell receptor repertoires in patients with metastatic melanoma before and after one cycle of checkpoint inhibitor therapy. The training cohort consisted of consecutive patients, while an additional independent group of patients from the same centre was pooled to form an external validation set. Beyond this particular receptor, the publication reports: The study was unable to establish whether the T cell clones driving the repertoire changes were melanoma-specific or instead reflected general immune activation. Unlike progressors, patients who went on to achieve disease control showed a bifurcated reorganization of the PBMC repertoire at W3, with either increased clonality or increased diversity. The relatively small sample size was acknowledged as a potential limitation on generalization of the results.

According to the study, the label for this sample's time point signals: pre-treatment baseline. Blood samples were taken before treatment (T0) and at week 3 (W3), following the first cycle of checkpoint blockade. Except for a couple of patients with rapid clinical progression, response was assessed 12 weeks after the first infusion by RECIST 1.1; disease control meant complete response, partial response or stable disease. Any patient who had received prior systemic cancer treatment, was on concomitant immunosuppressant therapy or had synchronous other active malignancies was excluded. To track both circulating cells and T cell turnover, TCR beta was sequenced from bulk PBMC as well as from plasma cell-free DNA. Lymphoprep and SepMate tubes were used to isolate PBMC from blood, and red cell lysis was then performed. QIAamp DNA Blood Mini kits were used to extract DNA from PBMC and sorted T cell subsets.

Every bulk PBMC sample had a fixed 350 ng of DNA loaded. TCR beta CDR3 sequences were amplified from genomic DNA using the immunoSEQ TCRb Assay kit according to manufacturer instructions. The KAPA Library Quantification Kit for Illumina platforms was used to quantify pooled libraries by qPCR. Pooled libraries were sequenced on an Illumina NextSeq 500, clustered at about 0.55-1.2 pM. For the original study's pipeline: The TCR data were analyzed using immunoSEQ ANALYZER and the R LymphoSeq package. A rearrangement efficiency score was calculated as productive divided by the sum of productive and non-productive CDR3 sequences. Clonality was assessed using the Gini coefficient and diversity using the Renyi index at alpha=1, with pairwise comparisons between timepoints within each patient. In LymphoSeq, clonal relatedness was computed using an edit distance of 3, and repertoire similarity was computed using the Bhattacharyya coefficient. Linear discriminant analysis on week-3 changes in clonality and diversity was built with the R MASS and caret packages to classify response. TCRdb stores this immuneACCESS table with in-frame sequences only. Part of the clones is absent; in the studies checked, under half of the shortfall reflects unresolved V genes, and no reason is known for the rest. V and J calls and clone size are copied from that table; D and trimming were computed from the DNA. The table for this sample lists about 22,000 clones; roughly 90% of them were counted only once. The top ten clonotypes cover roughly 1.2% of the sample.

This clone has a handful of counts. Its specific antigen is unknown. Qualities for individual bases were not recorded, and no much larger clone is one base off. The sequence derives from a human donor with melanoma. Sequenced here: blood, sampled from a patient treated with checkpoint blockade.

The CDR3 region reads CASSPPGGAGQPQHF. In nucleotide form, the sequence is TGTGCCAGCTCACCACCGGGAGGAGCTGGGCAGCCCCAGCATTTT. This sequence uses TRBV18 and TRBJ1-5; the D gene cannot be resolved reliably. CDR1 and CDR2 (KGHSH, LQKENI) derive from the germline V gene. V was cut back by 0 bases and J by 7 bases, leaving a gap of 13 bases between them. The CDR3 starts with the cysteine, ends with the phenylalanine, and has 15 residues. The sequence is cut down to CDR3 DNA, 45 bases in frame from base 1.